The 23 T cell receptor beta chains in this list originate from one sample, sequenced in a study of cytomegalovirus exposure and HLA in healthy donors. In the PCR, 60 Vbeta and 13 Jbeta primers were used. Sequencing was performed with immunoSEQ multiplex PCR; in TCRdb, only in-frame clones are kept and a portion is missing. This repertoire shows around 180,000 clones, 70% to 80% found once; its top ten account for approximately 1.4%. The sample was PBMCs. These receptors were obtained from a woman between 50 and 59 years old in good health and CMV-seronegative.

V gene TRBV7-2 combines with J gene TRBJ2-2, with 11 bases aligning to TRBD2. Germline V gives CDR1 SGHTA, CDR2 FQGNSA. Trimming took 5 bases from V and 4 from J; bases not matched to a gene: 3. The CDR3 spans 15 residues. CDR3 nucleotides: TGTGCCAGCAGCCCCGGACTAGCGGGCACCGGGGAGCTGTTTTTT. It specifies CASSPGLAGTGELFF. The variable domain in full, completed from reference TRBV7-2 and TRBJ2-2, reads GAGVSQSPSNKVTEKGKDVELRCDPISGHTALYWYRQSLGQGLEFLIYFQGNSAPDKSGLPSDRFSAERTGGSVSTLTIQRTQQEDSAVYLCASSPGLAGTGELFFGEGSRLTVL.

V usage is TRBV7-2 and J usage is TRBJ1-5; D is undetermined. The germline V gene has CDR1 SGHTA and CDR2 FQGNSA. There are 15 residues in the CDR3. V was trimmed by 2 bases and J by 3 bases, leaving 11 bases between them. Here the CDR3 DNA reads TGTGCCAGCAGCTTAAGCCGGGAATCCAATCAGCCCCAGCATTTT. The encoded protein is CASSLSRESNQPQHF.

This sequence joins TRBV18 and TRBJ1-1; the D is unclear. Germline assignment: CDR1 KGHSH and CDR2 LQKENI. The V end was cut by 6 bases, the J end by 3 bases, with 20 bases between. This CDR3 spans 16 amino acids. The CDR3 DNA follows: TGTGCCAGCTCGCCCGCAGGAAGGAGGGAGGACACTGAAGCTTTCTTT. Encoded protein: CASSPAGRREDTEAFF.

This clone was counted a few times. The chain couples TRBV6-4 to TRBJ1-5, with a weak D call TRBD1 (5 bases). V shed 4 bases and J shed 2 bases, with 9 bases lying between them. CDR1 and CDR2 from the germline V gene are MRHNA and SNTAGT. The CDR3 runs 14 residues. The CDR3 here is CASSADSGNQPQHF. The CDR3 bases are TGTGCCAGCAGTGCAGACAGCGGCAATCAGCCCCAGCATTTT.

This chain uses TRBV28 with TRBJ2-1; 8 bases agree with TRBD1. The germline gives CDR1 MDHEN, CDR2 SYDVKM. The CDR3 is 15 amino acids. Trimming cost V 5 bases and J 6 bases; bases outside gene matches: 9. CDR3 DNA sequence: TGTGCCAGCAGTGATAGACAGGGGAGAATCAATGAGCAGTTCTTC. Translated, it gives CASSDRQGRINEQFF. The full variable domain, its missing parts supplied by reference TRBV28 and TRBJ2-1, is DVKVTQSSRYLVKRTGEKVFLECVQDMDHENMFWYRQDPGLGLRLIYFSYDVKMKEKGDIPEGYSVSREKKERFSLILESASTNQTSMYLCASSDRQGRINEQFFGPGTRLTVL.

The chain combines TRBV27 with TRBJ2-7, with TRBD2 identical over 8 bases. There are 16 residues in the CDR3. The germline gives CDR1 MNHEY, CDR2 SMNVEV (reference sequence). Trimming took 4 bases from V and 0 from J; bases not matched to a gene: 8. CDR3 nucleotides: TGTGCCAGCAGTTATGCAGCGGGAGTTACCTCCTACGAGCAGTACTTC. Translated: CASSYAAGVTSYEQYF.

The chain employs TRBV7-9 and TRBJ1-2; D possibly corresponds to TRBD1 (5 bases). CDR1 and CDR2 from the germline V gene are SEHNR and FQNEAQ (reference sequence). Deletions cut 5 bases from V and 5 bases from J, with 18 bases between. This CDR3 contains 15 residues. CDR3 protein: CASSLSDAGGYGYTF. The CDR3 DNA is TGTGCCAGCAGCCTATCGGACGCCGGGGGATATGGCTACACCTTC.

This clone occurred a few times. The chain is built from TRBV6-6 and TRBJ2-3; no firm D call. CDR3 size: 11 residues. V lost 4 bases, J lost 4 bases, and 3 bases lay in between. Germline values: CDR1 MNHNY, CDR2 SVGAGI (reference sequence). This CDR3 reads CASSLADTQYF. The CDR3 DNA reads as TGTGCCAGCAGTTTAGCAGATACGCAGTATTTT.

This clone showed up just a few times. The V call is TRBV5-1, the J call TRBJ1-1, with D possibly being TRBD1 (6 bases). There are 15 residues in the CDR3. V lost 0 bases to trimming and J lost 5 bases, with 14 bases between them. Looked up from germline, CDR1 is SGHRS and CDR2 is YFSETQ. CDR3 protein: CASSLGRLQGTEAFF. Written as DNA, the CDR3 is TGCGCCAGCAGCTTGGGACGTCTCCAGGGGACTGAAGCTTTCTTT.

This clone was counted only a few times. DNA for the CDR3: TGTGCCAGCAGCCAAAGCGGGAGCAACGAGCAGTACTTC. This sequence encodes CASSQSGSNEQYF. The chain is built from TRBV27 and TRBJ2-7; 8 nucleotides align to TRBD2. The CDR3 contains 13 residues. Looked up from germline, CDR1 is MNHEY and CDR2 is SMNVEV (reference sequence). V was pared by 6 bases and J by 5 bases, with 6 bases of the junction left unmatched.

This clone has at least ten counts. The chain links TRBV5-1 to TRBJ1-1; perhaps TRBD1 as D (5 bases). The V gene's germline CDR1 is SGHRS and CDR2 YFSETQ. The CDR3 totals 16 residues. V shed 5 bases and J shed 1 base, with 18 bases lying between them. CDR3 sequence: CASSRNTGSGNTEAFF. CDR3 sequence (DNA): TGCGCCAGCAGTCGGAATACAGGATCCGGGAACACTGAAGCTTTCTTT.

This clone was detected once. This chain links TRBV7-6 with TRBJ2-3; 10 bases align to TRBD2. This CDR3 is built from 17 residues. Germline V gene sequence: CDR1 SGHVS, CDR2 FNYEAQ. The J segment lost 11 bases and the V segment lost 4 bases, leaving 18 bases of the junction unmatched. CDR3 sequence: CASSSPWASGRRAQQYF. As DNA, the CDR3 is TGTGCCAGCAGCTCTCCCTGGGCTAGCGGGAGAAGAGCCCAGCAGTATTTT.

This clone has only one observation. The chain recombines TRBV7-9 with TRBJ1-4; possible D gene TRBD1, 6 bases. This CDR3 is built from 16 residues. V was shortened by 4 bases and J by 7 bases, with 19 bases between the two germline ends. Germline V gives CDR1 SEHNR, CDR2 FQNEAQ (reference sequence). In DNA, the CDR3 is TGTGCCAGCAGCTCACCATGGGGACAAGCAAGTGAAAAACTGTTTTTT. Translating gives CASSSPWGQASEKLFF. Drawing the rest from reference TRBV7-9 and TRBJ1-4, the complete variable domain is DTGVSQNPRHKITKRGQNVTFRCDPISEHNRLYWYRQTLGQGPEFLTYFQNEAQLEKSRLLSDRFSAERPKGSFSTLEIQRTEQGDSAMYLCASSSPWGQASEKLFFGSGTQLSVL.

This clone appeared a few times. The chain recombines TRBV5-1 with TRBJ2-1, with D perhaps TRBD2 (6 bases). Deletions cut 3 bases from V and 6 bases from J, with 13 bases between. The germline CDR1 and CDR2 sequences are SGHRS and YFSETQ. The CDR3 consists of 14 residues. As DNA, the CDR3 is TGCGCCAGCAGCTCCCCCGGGGGAGCCAATGAGCAGTTCTTC. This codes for CASSSPGGANEQFF.

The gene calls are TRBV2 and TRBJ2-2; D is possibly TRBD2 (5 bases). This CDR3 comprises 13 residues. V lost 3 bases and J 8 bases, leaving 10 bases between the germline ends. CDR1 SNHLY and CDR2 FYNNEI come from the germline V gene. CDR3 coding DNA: TGTGCCAGCAGTGATCCGAGGGAAGGGGAGCTGTTTTTT. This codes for CASSDPREGELFF. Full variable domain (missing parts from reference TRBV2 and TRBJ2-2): EPEVTQTPSHQVTQMGQEVILRCVPISNHLYFYWYRQILGQKVEFLVSFYNNEISEKSEIFDDQFSVERPDGSNFTLKIRSTKLEDSAMYFCASSDPREGELFFGEGSRLTVL.

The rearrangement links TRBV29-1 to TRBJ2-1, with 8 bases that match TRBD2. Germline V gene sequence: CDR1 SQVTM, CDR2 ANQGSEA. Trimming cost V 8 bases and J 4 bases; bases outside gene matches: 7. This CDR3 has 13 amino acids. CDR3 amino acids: CSCARGGYNEQFF. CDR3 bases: TGCAGCTGCGCTCGGGGGGGGTACAATGAGCAGTTCTTC.

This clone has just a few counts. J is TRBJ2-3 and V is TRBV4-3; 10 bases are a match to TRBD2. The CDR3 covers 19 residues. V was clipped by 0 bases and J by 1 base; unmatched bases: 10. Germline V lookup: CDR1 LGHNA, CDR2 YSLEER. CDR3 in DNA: TGCGCCAGCAGCCAAGAGCCCTCCGTGGGGACTAGCGGCACAGATACGCAGTATTTT. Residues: CASSQEPSVGTSGTDTQYF.

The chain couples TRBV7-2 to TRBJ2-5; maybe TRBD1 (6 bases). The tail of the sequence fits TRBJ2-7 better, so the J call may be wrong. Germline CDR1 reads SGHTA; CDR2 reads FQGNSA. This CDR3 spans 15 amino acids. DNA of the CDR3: TGTGCCAGCAGCTTTACGGGACACCCAGCCTACGAGCAGTACTTC. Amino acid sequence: CASSFTGHPAYEQYF.

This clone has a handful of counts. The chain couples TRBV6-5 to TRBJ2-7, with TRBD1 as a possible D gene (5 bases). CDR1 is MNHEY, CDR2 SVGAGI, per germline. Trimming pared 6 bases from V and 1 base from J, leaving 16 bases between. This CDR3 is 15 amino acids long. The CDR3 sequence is CASSRPGRVSYEQYF. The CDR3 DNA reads TGTGCCAGCAGCCGACCCGGCAGGGTGTCCTACGAGCAGTACTTC.

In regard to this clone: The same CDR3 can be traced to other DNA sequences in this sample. DNA for the CDR3: TGTGCCAGCTCACCAGGGGGAGGCTACGAGCAGTACTTC. Translating gives CASSPGGGYEQYF. The genes are TRBV18 and TRBJ2-7, with D perhaps TRBD2 (6 bases). The CDR3 loop spans 13 amino acids. The V end lost 2 bases, the J end lost 3 bases, and 8 bases lay between the germline ends. Germline V gives CDR1 KGHSH, CDR2 LQKENI.

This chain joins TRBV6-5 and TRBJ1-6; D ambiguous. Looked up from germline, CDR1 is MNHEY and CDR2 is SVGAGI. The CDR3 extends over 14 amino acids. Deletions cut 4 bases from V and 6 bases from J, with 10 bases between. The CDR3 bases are TGTGCCAGCAGTTTACGGGGTATTAATTCACCCCTCCACTTT. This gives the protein CASSLRGINSPLHF.

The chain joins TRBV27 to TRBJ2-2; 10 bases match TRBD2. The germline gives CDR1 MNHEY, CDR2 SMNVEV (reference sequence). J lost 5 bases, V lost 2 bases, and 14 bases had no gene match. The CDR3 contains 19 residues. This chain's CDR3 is CASSLGGIILAGRTGELFF. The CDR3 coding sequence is TGTGCCAGCAGTTTAGGGGGGATCATACTAGCGGGACGAACCGGGGAGCTGTTTTTT.

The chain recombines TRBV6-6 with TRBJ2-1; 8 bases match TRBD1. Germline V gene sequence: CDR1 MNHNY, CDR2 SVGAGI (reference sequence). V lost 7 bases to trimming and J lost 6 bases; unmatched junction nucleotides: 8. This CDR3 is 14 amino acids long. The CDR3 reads CASMLGQAINEQFF. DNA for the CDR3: TGTGCCAGCATGTTGGGACAGGCTATCAATGAGCAGTTCTTC.